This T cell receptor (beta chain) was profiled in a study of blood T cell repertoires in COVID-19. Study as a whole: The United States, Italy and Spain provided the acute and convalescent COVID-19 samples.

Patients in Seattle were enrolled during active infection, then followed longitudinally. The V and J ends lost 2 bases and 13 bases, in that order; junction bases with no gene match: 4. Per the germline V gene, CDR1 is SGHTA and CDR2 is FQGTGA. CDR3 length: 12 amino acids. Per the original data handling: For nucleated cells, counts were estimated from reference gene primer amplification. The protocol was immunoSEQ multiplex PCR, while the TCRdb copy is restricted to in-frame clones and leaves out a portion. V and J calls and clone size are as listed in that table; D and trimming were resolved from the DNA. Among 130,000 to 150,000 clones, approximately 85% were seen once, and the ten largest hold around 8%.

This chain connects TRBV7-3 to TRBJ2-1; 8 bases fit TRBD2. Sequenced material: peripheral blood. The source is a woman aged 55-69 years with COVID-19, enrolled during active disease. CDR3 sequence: CASSLVAGYQFF. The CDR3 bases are TGTGCCAGCAGCTTAGTAGCGGGGTACCAGTTCTTC.